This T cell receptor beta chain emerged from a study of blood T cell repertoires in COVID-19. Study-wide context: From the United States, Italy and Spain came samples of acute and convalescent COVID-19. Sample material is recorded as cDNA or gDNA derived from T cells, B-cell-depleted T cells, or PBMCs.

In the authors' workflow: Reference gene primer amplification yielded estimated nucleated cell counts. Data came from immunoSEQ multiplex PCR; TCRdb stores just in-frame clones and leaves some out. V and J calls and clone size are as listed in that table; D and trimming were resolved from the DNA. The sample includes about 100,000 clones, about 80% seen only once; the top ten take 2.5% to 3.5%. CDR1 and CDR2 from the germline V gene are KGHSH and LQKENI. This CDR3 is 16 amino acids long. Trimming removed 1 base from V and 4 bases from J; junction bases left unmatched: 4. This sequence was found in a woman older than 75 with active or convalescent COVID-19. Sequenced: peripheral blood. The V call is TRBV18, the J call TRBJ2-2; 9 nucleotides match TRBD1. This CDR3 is CASSPQKDRGTGELFF. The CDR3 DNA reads TGTGCCAGCTCACCACAAAAGGACAGGGGCACCGGGGAGCTGTTTTTT.